A selection of T cell receptor beta chains follows, all from one sample in a study of blood T cells in healthy people across ages. TCRdb re-analysed the 5' RACE reads in MiXCR, keeping a single row per CDR3 protein. Of about 1.5 million distinct CDR3 sequences listed, less than 45% are singletons. The sequenced material came from blood. The receptors stem from a woman under 30 in good health. The CDR3 runs from the conserved cysteine through the conserved F or W. D genes are given only for firm matches. Clone size appears in some rows only: once, few, many, or a class for an expanded clone.

V: TRBV20-1
size: .
J: TRBJ2-3
D: .
CDR3: CSARVTLHLTDTQYF
DNA: TGCAGTGCTAGAGTTACCCTGCACCTCACAGATACGCAGTATTTT

V: TRBV7-8
size: .
J: TRBJ2-5
D: TRBD2
CDR3: CASSPRLAGRNRRDQETQYF
DNA: TGTGCCAGCAGCCCTAGACTAGCGGGACGTAATAGACGGGACCAAGAGACCCAGTACTTC

V: TRBV6-4
size: .
J: TRBJ1-2
D: .
CDR3: CASSSVRDYGYTF
DNA: TGTGCCAGCAGTTCGGTCAGAGACTATGGCTACACCTTC

V: TRBV7-2
size: .
J: TRBJ1-5
D: .
CDR3: CASSLLGGPQHF
DNA: TGTGCCAGCAGCCTCCTGGGGGGGCCCCAGCATTTT

V: TRBV14
size: .
J: TRBJ2-5
D: .
CDR3: CASSKYPREQYF
DNA: TGTGCCAGCAGCAAATATCCCCGGGAGCAGTACTTC

V: TRBV6-6
size: .
J: TRBJ2-1
D: .
CDR3: CASIVGPLYNEQFF
DNA: TGTGCCAGCATTGTAGGGCCCCTCTACAATGAGCAGTTCTTC

V: TRBV29-1
size: .
J: TRBJ1-1
D: TRBD1
CDR3: CSVNRDRGRAEAFF
DNA: TGCAGCGTAAACCGGGACAGGGGGCGAGCTGAAGCTTTCTTT

V: TRBV29-1
size: once
J: TRBJ2-1
D: TRBD2
CDR3: CSVEGRGGYNEQFF
DNA: TGCAGCGTTGAAGGTAGGGGAGGGTACAATGAGCAGTTCTTC

V: TRBV7-2
size: .
J: TRBJ2-7
D: TRBD2
CDR3: CANSLSGGAHYEQYF
DNA: TGTGCCAACAGCTTAAGCGGGGGGGCTCACTACGAGCAGTACTTC

V: TRBV2
size: few
J: TRBJ2-7
D: .
CDR3: CASSEGNLVSYEQYF
DNA: TGTGCCAGCAGTGAAGGGAATCTAGTAAGCTACGAGCAGTACTTC

V: TRBV20-1
size: .
J: TRBJ1-1
D: .
CDR3: CSARIAGVTEAFF
DNA: TGCAGTGCTAGGATAGCCGGGGTCACTGAAGCTTTCTTT

V: TRBV20-1
size: few
J: TRBJ2-3
D: TRBD2
CDR3: CSAREAGPDTQYF
DNA: TGCAGTGCTAGAGAAGCGGGACCAGATACGCAGTATTTT

V: TRBV18
size: .
J: TRBJ2-5
D: TRBD1
CDR3: CASSPTTGTETQYF
DNA: TGTGCCAGCTCACCAACGACAGGGACGGAGACCCAGTACTTC

V: TRBV3-1
size: few
J: TRBJ1-1
D: .
CDR3: CASSQDSGEVNTEAFF
DNA: TGTGCCAGCAGCCAGGACTCAGGGGAGGTGAACACTGAAGCTTTCTTT

V: TRBV4-1
size: few
J: TRBJ1-1
D: .
CDR3: CASSQGDFTEAFF
DNA: TGCGCCAGCAGCCAAGGGGATTTCACTGAAGCTTTCTTT

V: TRBV5-1
size: few
J: TRBJ1-6
D: .
CDR3: CASSSKQGNYNSPLHF
DNA: TGCGCCAGCAGCTCAAAACAGGGAAACTATAATTCACCCCTCCACTTT

V: TRBV11-2
size: .
J: TRBJ1-2
D: TRBD1
CDR3: CASSLAGTGGIGYTF
DNA: TGTGCCAGCAGCTTAGCAGGGACAGGGGGCATTGGCTACACCTTC

V: TRBV4-3
size: .
J: TRBJ2-7
D: TRBD1
CDR3: CASSQNGQGADEQYF
DNA: TGCGCCAGCAGCCAAAACGGACAGGGGGCTGACGAGCAGTACTTC

V: TRBV7-9
size: once
J: TRBJ1-2
D: TRBD1
CDR3: CASSFDLNTGAGYTF
DNA: TGTGCCAGCAGCTTTGACTTAAACACAGGGGCCGGCTACACCTTC

V: TRBV3-1
size: few
J: TRBJ2-7
D: .
CDR3: CASSHGWPSGEQYF
DNA: TGTGCCAGCAGCCATGGCTGGCCAAGTGGCGAGCAGTACTTC

V: TRBV6-6
size: .
J: TRBJ2-3
D: TRBD2
CDR3: CASTKAGGVSDTQYF
DNA: TGTGCCAGCACCAAAGCGGGAGGGGTGTCAGATACGCAGTATTTT

V: TRBV5-1
size: .
J: TRBJ1-6
D: .
CDR3: CASSLEAGTSSPLHF
DNA: TGCGCCAGCAGCTTGGAGGCAGGGACGTCTTCACCCCTCCACTTT

V: TRBV4-1
size: .
J: TRBJ2-1
D: .
CDR3: CASSQDKQQFF
DNA: TGCGCCAGCAGCCAAGATAAACAGCAGTTCTTC

V: TRBV27
size: .
J: TRBJ1-5
D: .
CDR3: CASSSDRHNQPQHF
DNA: TGTGCCAGCAGTTCAGACAGGCACAATCAGCCCCAGCATTTT

V: TRBV6-5
size: .
J: TRBJ1-4
D: .
CDR3: CATRQTAANEKLFF
DNA: TGTGCCACACGCCAGACCGCAGCTAATGAAAAACTGTTTTTT

V: TRBV10-3
size: few
J: TRBJ2-3
D: .
CDR3: CAISEQGTDTQYF
DNA: TGTGCCATCAGTGAGCAGGGCACAGATACGCAGTATTTT

V: TRBV30
size: .
J: TRBJ2-7
D: .
CDR3: CAWRTANHYEQYF
DNA: TGTGCCTGGAGAACCGCTAATCACTACGAGCAGTACTTC

V: TRBV7-8
size: .
J: TRBJ2-1
D: TRBD2
CDR3: CASSLVSGGVEQFF
DNA: TGTGCCAGCAGCTTAGTCAGCGGGGGGGTGGAGCAGTTCTTC

V: TRBV4-2
size: few
J: TRBJ1-2
D: TRBD1
CDR3: CASSRRGPQGTIYGYTF
DNA: TGTGCCAGCAGCCGCCGCGGGCCACAGGGGACGATCTATGGCTACACCTTC

V: TRBV5-1
size: .
J: TRBJ2-5
D: TRBD1
CDR3: CASSVPQGANEQYF
DNA: TGCGCCAGCAGCGTACCACAGGGGGCCAATGAGCAGTACTTC

V: TRBV13
size: .
J: TRBJ2-1
D: .
CDR3: CASSLEVISNEQFF
DNA: TGTGCCAGCAGCTTAGAGGTTATTTCCAATGAGCAGTTCTTC

V: TRBV7-9
size: .
J: TRBJ2-7
D: TRBD1
CDR3: CASSRTGICEQYF
DNA: TGTGCCAGCAGTAGGACAGGAATCTGCGAGCAGTACTTC

V: TRBV5-1
size: many
J: TRBJ2-5
D: .
CDR3: CASSFTGRQETQYF
DNA: TGCGCCAGCAGCTTTACGGGACGCCAAGAGACCCAGTACTTC

V: TRBV25-1
size: few
J: TRBJ2-3
D: TRBD2
CDR3: CASATGTSGRGDTQYF
DNA: TGTGCCAGCGCCACCGGGACTAGCGGAAGGGGGGATACGCAGTATTTT

V: TRBV5-1
size: once
J: TRBJ1-4
D: .
CDR3: CASSLTGSITEKLFF
DNA: TGCGCCAGCAGCTTGACGGGCAGCATCACTGAAAAACTGTTTTTT

V: TRBV7-2
size: .
J: TRBJ1-1
D: .
CDR3: CASSLVGAATEAFF
DNA: TGTGCCAGCAGCTTAGTAGGGGCCGCCACTGAAGCTTTCTTT

V: TRBV15
size: .
J: TRBJ2-5
D: .
CDR3: CATSREGLTETQYF
DNA: TGTGCCACCAGCAGAGAGGGACTGACTGAGACCCAGTACTTC

V: TRBV9
size: .
J: TRBJ2-1
D: TRBD2
CDR3: CASTRGLAGVYNEQFF
DNA: TGTGCCAGCACCCGCGGGCTAGCGGGAGTATACAATGAGCAGTTCTTC

V: TRBV18
size: few
J: TRBJ2-7
D: .
CDR3: CASSPHPSYEQYF
DNA: TGTGCCAGCTCACCTCACCCGTCCTACGAGCAGTACTTC

V: TRBV12-3/TRBV12-4
size: .
J: TRBJ2-7
D: TRBD1
CDR3: CASSQQVQGAHEQYF
DNA: TGTGCCAGCAGCCAACAGGTACAGGGGGCCCACGAGCAGTACTTC

V: TRBV5-1
size: .
J: TRBJ2-3
D: .
CDR3: CASRSIGGTSTDTQYF
DNA: TGCGCCAGCAGGAGCATTGGCGGGACAAGCACAGATACGCAGTATTTT

V: TRBV4-3
size: few
J: TRBJ2-3
D: TRBD2
CDR3: CASSQDRTGTSGTDTQYF
DNA: TGCGCCAGCAGCCAAGATCGCACTGGGACTAGCGGTACAGATACGCAGTATTTT